This T cell receptor beta chain stems from a study of OX40 agonist ivuxolimab in advanced cancers. About the study: People who had prior anti-PD-1, anti-PD-L1 or anti-CTLA-4 therapy could take part, and around 40% had some.

Assay: immunoSEQ multiplex PCR; the TCRdb copy retains only in-frame clones and omits some. This sample carries some 63,000 clones, roughly 84% of them seen once, and the ten largest clones take 25% to 35%. The material sequenced was CD4+ or CD8+ T cells sorted from blood, taken in a trial of the OX40 agonist ivuxolimab. This TCR was sampled from an adult with an advanced solid tumor such as melanoma, head and neck, liver or kidney cancer.

The CDR3 DNA reads as TGTGCCAGCAGCTTACCAATTATCTACGAGCAGTACTTC. Its protein product is CASSLPIIYEQYF. This chain uses TRBV7-2 with TRBJ2-7; D is unclear. The CDR3 runs 13 residues. V lost 2 bases and J lost 3, with 8 bases in between. Germline V gene lookup returns CDR1 SGHTA and CDR2 FQGNSA.